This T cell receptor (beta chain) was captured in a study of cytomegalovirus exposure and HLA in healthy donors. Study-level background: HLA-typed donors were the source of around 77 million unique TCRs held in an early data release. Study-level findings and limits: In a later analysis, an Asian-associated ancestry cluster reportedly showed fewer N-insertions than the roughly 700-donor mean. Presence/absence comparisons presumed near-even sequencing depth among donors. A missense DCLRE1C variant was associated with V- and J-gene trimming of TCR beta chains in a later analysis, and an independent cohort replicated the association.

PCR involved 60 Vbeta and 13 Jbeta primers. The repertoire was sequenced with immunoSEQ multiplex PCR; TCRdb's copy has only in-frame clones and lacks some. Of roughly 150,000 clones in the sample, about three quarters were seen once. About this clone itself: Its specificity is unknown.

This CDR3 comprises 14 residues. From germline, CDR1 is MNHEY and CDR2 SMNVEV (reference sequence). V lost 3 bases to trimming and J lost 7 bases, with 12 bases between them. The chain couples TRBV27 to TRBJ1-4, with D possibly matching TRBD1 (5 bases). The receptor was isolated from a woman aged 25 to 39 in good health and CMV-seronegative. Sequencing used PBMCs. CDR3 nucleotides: TGTGCCAGCAGTTTCGGGGGGTTCGGTGAAAAACTGTTTTTT. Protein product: CASSFGGFGEKLFF.